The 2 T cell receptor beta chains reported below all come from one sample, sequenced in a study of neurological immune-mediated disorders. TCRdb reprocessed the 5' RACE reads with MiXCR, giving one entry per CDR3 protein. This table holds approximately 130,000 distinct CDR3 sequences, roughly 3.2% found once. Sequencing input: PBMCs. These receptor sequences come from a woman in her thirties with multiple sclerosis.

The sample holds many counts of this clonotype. The DNA of the CDR3 is TGCAGTGCTAGAGGTTCAGGCTACACTGAAGCTTTCTTT. This gives the protein CSARGSGYTEAFF. This chain connects TRBV20-1 to TRBJ1-1; D call uncertain. Germline lookup yields CDR1 DFQATT and CDR2 SNEGSKA (reference sequence). V shed 1 base and J shed 3 bases, with 9 bases lying between them. The CDR3 contains 13 residues.

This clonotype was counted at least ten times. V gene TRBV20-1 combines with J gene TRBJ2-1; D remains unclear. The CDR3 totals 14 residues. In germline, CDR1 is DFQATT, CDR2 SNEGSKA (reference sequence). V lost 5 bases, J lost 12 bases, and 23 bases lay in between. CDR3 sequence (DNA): TGCAGTGCTCTTTCCTACGAAACCTCCCATCTGCAGTTCTTC. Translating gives CSALSYETSHLQFF.